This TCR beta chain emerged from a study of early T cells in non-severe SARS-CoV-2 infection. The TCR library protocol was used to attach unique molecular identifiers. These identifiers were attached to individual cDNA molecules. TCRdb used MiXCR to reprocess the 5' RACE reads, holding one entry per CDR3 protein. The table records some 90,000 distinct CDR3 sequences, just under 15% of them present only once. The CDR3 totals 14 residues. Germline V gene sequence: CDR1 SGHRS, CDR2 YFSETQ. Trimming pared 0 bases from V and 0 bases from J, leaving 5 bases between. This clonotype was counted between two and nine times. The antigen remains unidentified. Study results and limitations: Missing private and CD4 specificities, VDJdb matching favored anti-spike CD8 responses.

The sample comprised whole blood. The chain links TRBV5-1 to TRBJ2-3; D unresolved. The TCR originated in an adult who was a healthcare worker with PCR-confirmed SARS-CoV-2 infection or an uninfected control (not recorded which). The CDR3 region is CASSLALSTDTQYF. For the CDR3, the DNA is TGCGCCAGCAGCTTGGCCCTTAGCACAGATACGCAGTATTTT.